This T cell receptor (beta chain) was sequenced in a study of T cells after yellow fever vaccination. Study-level results: Peak timing came faster in the weaker secondary response, day 5 versus 15. Shared CD4/CD8 clonotypes were a small share, likely from convergent recombination. Subsequent to the booster, the majority of primary-vaccination clones reappeared (around 96% CD4, 85% to 90% CD8).

TCRdb ran MiXCR on the 5' RACE reads and lists one entry per CDR3 protein. The sample shows a few hundred thousand distinct CDR3 sequences, roughly 7.5% of them seen only once. Details on this clonotype: Its antigen is undetermined.

The germline gives CDR1 MNHNY, CDR2 SVGAGI (reference sequence). Unmatched junction bases numbered 6, after V lost 8 bases and J lost 6 bases. The CDR3 length is 12 residues. The source was PBMCs, collected more than 40 days after the first yellow fever vaccination. The chain recombines TRBV6-6 with TRBJ1-2; 7 nucleotides agree with TRBD1. This TCR was sampled from a young man who received the YFV17D yellow fever vaccine. The DNA for the CDR3 is TGTGCCAGCCTAACAGGGGTTCATGGCTACACCTTC. It yields the protein CASLTGVHGYTF.